Listed here are 22 T cell receptor beta chains from one sample, sequenced in a study of blood T cells in healthy people across ages. A second PCR, run for roughly 7 to 12 cycles, used a sample-barcoded 5' primer plus a J-beta primer mix. TCRdb reprocessed the 5' RACE reads via MiXCR and lists one record per CDR3 protein. The data show 1.5 million to 2 million distinct CDR3 sequences, approximately 39% seen once. What was sequenced was blood. These receptors all stem from a human donor in good health.

Remarks on this clonotype: At one boundary the junction diverges from the germline segment, which might be a read error. The V and J genes are TRBV6-2 or TRBV6-3 and TRBJ1-5; D ambiguous. This CDR3 spans 14 amino acids. Germline values: CDR1 MNHEY, CDR2 SVGEGT. In nucleotides, the CDR3 is TGTGCCAGCAGTTACTCGGCGGGCAATCAGCCCCGGCATTTT. Protein sequence: CASSYSAGNQPRHF.

The table lists this clonotype with a few counts. V gene TRBV6-5 combines with J gene TRBJ1-1; unclear D gene. The CDR3 covers 13 residues. The germline CDR1 and CDR2 sequences are MNHEY and SVGAGI. V was clipped by 0 bases and J by 6 bases, with 8 bases between them. Here the CDR3 DNA reads TGTGCCAGCAGTTACTCGAAGAGGGCTGAAGCTTTCTTT. It is translated as CASSYSKRAEAFF.

This chain links TRBV5-1 with TRBJ2-1; 9 bases line up with TRBD2. There are 17 residues in the CDR3. V lost 0 bases and J lost 8; bases outside the gene matches: 12. Germline CDR1 SGHRS, CDR2 YFSETQ. CDR3 sequence reads: CASSLGGTAGGRYEQFF. Here the CDR3 DNA reads TGCGCCAGCAGCTTGGGGGGCACAGCGGGAGGTCGGTATGAGCAGTTCTTC.

This chain's CDR3 is CASAADRDRYEQYF. The CDR3 region has the DNA TGTGCTAGTGCCGCCGACAGGGACAGGTACGAGCAGTACTTC. The chain couples TRBV12-5 to TRBJ2-7; 8 bases fit TRBD1. Germline V gene lookup returns CDR1 LGHNT and CDR2 FRNRAP. Trimming removed 7 bases from V and 4 bases from J; junction bases left unmatched: 9. CDR3 length: 14 amino acids.

This clonotype has more than one count but fewer than ten. The chain combines TRBV3-1 with TRBJ1-2; 8 bases fit TRBD1. Trimming cost V 1 base and J 8 bases; bases outside gene matches: 6. CDR1 is LGHDT and CDR2 is YNNKEL in the germline V gene (reference sequence). The CDR3 covers 14 residues. The CDR3 is CASSQGRTGKGYTF. The CDR3 DNA reads TGTGCCAGCAGCCAAGGACGGACAGGGAAGGGCTACACCTTC.

This clonotype was seen a few times. The chain carries TRBV6-5 and TRBJ2-2; tentatively, D is TRBD1 (6 bases). V lost 6 bases and J lost 4, with 9 bases in between. This CDR3 has 13 residues. Per germline, CDR1 MNHEY and CDR2 SVGAGI. The CDR3 reads CASRAGATGELFF. The CDR3 coding sequence is TGTGCCAGCAGAGCAGGGGCCACCGGGGAGCTGTTTTTT.

The rearrangement uses TRBV7-8 and TRBJ1-4; D is unresolved. The CDR3 has 15 residues. Germline V lookup: CDR1 SGHVS, CDR2 FQNEAQ. Trimming pared 5 bases from V and 5 bases from J, leaving 15 bases between. The DNA for the CDR3 is TGTGCCAGCAGCCGTTTTCCGGGCCGAAATGAAAAACTGTTTTTT. Its protein product is CASSRFPGRNEKLFF.

The V call is TRBV7-2, the J call TRBJ1-1; D gene uncertain. CDR1 and CDR2 (germline): SGHTA, FQGNSA. The CDR3 runs to 15 residues. V was shortened by 5 bases and J by 3 bases, with 16 bases between the two germline ends. The CDR3 protein is CASSRLRTGDTEAFF. DNA for the CDR3: TGTGCCAGCAGCCGGCTCAGGACTGGGGACACTGAAGCTTTCTTT.

The chain employs TRBV24-1 and TRBJ2-1, with D unclear. Trimming removed 4 bases at V and 2 bases at J, with 5 bases between. Germline assignment: CDR1 KGHDR and CDR2 SFDVKD. The CDR3 is 13 amino acids. The CDR3 protein is CATSDRTYNEQFF. Written as DNA, the CDR3 is TGTGCCACCAGTGACAGGACCTACAATGAGCAGTTCTTC.

In its sample, this clonotype was seen a few times. This sequence joins TRBV29-1 and TRBJ1-2, with D unclear. CDR1 and CDR2 from the germline V gene are SQVTM and ANQGSEA. V was pared by 2 bases and J by 8 bases, with 12 bases between. The length of the CDR3 is 12 residues. Here the CDR3 reads CSVEIGIGGYTF. The CDR3 bases are TGCAGCGTTGAAATAGGAATTGGGGGCTACACCTTC.

A word on this clonotype: This may stem from a read error, because a much larger clone lies one nucleotide away. The rearrangement links TRBV6-5 to TRBJ2-1; unclear D gene. The germline gives CDR1 MNHEY, CDR2 SVGAGI. The CDR3 totals 13 residues. DNA of the CDR3: TGTGCCAGCAGCCCTATCCCCTACATTGAGCAGTTCTTC. Translation gives CASSPIPYIEQFF.

The V gene is TRBV11-2, the J gene TRBJ1-2, with TRBD1 matching over 9 bases. Trimming cost V 5 bases and J 3 bases; bases outside gene matches: 7. CDR3 length equals 15 residues. Germline V gene lookup returns CDR1 SGHAT and CDR2 FQNNGV. The CDR3 DNA reads TGTGCCAGCAGCCGAGGGACAGGGAGAGACTATGGCTACACCTTC. The encoded protein is CASSRGTGRDYGYTF.

This clonotype was recorded a few times. The chain couples TRBV5-1 to TRBJ2-5, with no clear D. V was pared by 0 bases and J by 4 bases, with 10 bases between. There are 14 residues in the CDR3. Germline V gene data show CDR1 as SGHRS and CDR2 as YFSETQ. The CDR3 region is CASSLGESRETQYF. The DNA of the CDR3 is TGCGCCAGCAGCTTGGGGGAAAGTAGAGAGACCCAGTACTTC.

The V gene is TRBV6-5, the J gene TRBJ1-5, with TRBD1 identical over 8 bases. The CDR3 has 15 residues. Germline V lookup: CDR1 MNHEY, CDR2 SVGAGI. V shed 4 bases and J 6 bases; nucleotides not matched to a gene: 8. CDR3 in DNA: TGTGCCAGCAGTTCTGGCCAGGGGGCCTTTCAGCCCCAGCATTTT. Translated: CASSSGQGAFQPQHF.

This clonotype came up a few times. This chain uses TRBV12-3 or TRBV12-4 with TRBJ1-4, with no clear D. With 2 bases removed from V and 8 bases from J, the gap between germline ends came to 6 bases. The CDR3 covers 12 residues. CDR3 nucleotides: TGTGCCAGCAGTTTATGGTCCGAAAAACTGTTTTTT. The encoded protein is CASSLWSEKLFF.

Comments on this clonotype: One end of the junction is discordant with germline, which a read error may explain. The gene calls are TRBV12-3 or TRBV12-4 and TRBJ1-1, with D possibly being TRBD1 (5 bases). The CDR3 runs 15 residues. The CDR3 coding sequence is TGTGCCAGCCGGATTGTGGGCCAATCGGACACTGAGGCTTTCTTT. It translates to CASRIVGQSDTEAFF.

In this sample, this clonotype turned up many times. The chain employs TRBV20-1 and TRBJ1-2, with D possibly matching TRBD1 (6 bases). Trimming took off 5 bases at V and 3 bases at J, with 16 bases between the two ends. The germline gives CDR1 DFQATT, CDR2 SNEGSKA (reference sequence). This CDR3 has 14 residues. CDR3 protein: CSAPQTGGDYGYTF. In DNA, the CDR3 is TGCAGTGCTCCTCAGACAGGAGGGGACTATGGCTACACCTTC.

The chain employs TRBV5-5 and TRBJ1-6; 8 bases align to TRBD1. This CDR3 region has 17 residues. V shed 3 bases, J shed 11 bases, and the junction held 16 bases outside the gene matches. CDR1 is SGHKS, CDR2 YYEKEE, per germline (reference sequence). Written as DNA, the CDR3 is TGTGCCAGCAGCTCGAGGGATCCGGGACAGGAGCCCCCACCCCTCCACTTT. Amino acids: CASSSRDPGQEPPPLHF.

The chain has TRBV20-1 and TRBJ2-1, with D possibly being TRBD1 or TRBD2 (6 bases each). This CDR3 has 12 amino acids. V was shortened by 3 bases and J by 8 bases, with 11 bases between the two germline ends. Germline assignment: CDR1 DFQATT and CDR2 SNEGSKA (reference sequence). This CDR3 reads CSASGGIDEQFF. The DNA of the CDR3 is TGCAGTGCTAGCGGGGGCATCGATGAGCAGTTCTTC.

The chain has TRBV3-1 and TRBJ1-2; 8 positions agree with TRBD1. This CDR3 region has 15 residues. Germline CDR1 is LGHDT and CDR2 is YNNKEL (reference sequence). V lost 4 bases to trimming and J lost 2 bases; unmatched junction nucleotides: 6. The CDR3 DNA sequence: TGTGCCAGCAGCCGAGGGAGACAGGGGAACTATGGCTACACCTTC. Amino acid sequence: CASSRGRQGNYGYTF.

The rearrangement links TRBV29-1 to TRBJ1-1, with 7 nucleotides matching TRBD1. Germline assignment: CDR1 SQVTM and CDR2 ANQGSEA. The CDR3 length is 10 residues. Trimming at V came to 8 bases and at J to 7 bases, leaving 4 bases not matched to a gene. CDR3 coding DNA: TGCAGCACCTGGACAGGTGAAGCTTTCTTT. It yields the protein CSTWTGEAFF. Looking up the rest from reference TRBV29-1 and TRBJ1-1 gives the full variable domain: SAVISQKPSRDICQRGTSLTIQCQVDSQVTMMFWYRQQPGQSLTLIATANQGSEATYESGFVIDKFPISRPNLTFSTLTVSNMSPEDSSIYLCSTWTGEAFFGQGTRLTVV.

This clonotype was detected many times. The rearrangement joins TRBV29-1 to TRBJ2-7, with a possible D match to TRBD1 (6 bases). Per germline, CDR1 SQVTM and CDR2 ANQGSEA. V lost 2 bases to trimming and J lost 2 bases, with 13 bases between them. The CDR3 loop spans 14 amino acids. CDR3 bases: TGCAGCGTTGAAATGGGGGCTGGCCCCTACGAGCAGTACTTC. Protein: CSVEMGAGPYEQYF.